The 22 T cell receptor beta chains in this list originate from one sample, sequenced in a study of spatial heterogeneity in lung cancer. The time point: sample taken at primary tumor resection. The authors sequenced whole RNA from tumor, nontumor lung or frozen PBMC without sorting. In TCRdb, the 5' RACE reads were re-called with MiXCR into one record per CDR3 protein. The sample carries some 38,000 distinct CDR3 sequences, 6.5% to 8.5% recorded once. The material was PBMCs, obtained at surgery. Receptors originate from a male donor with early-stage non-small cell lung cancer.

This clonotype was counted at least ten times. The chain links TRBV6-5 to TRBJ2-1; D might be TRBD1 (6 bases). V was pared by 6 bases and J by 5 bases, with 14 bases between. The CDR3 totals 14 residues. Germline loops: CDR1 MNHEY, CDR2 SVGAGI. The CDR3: CASRPGQRHNEQFF. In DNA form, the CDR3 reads TGTGCCAGCAGACCAGGACAGCGTCACAATGAGCAGTTCTTC.

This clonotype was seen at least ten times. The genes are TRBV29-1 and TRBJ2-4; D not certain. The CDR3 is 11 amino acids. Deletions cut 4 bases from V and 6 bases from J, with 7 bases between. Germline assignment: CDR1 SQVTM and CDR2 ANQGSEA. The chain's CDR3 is CSVGLGNIQYF. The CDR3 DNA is TGCAGCGTTGGACTCGGAAACATTCAGTACTTC.

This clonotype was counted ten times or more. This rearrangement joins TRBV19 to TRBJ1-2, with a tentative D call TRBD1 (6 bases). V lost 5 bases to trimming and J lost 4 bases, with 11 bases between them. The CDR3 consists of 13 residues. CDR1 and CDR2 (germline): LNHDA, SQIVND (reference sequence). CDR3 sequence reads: CASSPQGFYGYTF. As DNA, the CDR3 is TGTGCCAGTAGTCCCCAGGGGTTCTATGGCTACACCTTC.

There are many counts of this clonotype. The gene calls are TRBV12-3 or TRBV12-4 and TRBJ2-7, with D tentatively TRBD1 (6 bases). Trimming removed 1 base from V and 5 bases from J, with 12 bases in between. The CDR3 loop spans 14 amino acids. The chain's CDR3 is CASSLDGTLDEQYF. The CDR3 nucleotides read TGTGCCAGCAGTTTAGATGGGACACTAGACGAGCAGTACTTC.

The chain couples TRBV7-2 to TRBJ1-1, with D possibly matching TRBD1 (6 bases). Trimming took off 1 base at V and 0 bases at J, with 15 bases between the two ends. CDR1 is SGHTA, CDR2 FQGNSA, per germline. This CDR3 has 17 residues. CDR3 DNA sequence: TGTGCCAGCAGCTTAGGCGGCAGGGGTCTCCTGAACACTGAAGCTTTCTTT. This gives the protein CASSLGGRGLLNTEAFF.

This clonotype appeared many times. The CDR3 region is CASSLGYRGQTEAFF. CDR3 bases: TGTGCCAGCAGCTTAGGTTACAGGGGGCAAACTGAAGCTTTCTTT. The chain recombines TRBV7-8 with TRBJ1-1; 9 nucleotides line up with TRBD1. CDR3 length: 15 residues. Germline V gives CDR1 SGHVS, CDR2 FQNEAQ. Trimming at V came to 1 base and at J to 5 bases, leaving 5 bases not matched to a gene.

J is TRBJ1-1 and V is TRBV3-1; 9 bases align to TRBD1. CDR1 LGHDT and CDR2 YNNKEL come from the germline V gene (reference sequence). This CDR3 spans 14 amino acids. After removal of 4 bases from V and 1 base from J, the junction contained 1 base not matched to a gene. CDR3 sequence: CASSRGQGNTEAFF. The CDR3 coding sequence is TGTGCCAGCAGCCGGGGACAGGGGAACACTGAAGCTTTCTTT.

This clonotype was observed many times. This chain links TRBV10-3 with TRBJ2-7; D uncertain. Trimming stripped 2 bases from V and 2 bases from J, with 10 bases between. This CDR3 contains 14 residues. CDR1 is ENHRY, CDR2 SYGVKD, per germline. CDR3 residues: CAISEPRTAYEQYF. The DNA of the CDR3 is TGTGCCATCAGTGAGCCGCGGACGGCCTACGAGCAGTACTTC.

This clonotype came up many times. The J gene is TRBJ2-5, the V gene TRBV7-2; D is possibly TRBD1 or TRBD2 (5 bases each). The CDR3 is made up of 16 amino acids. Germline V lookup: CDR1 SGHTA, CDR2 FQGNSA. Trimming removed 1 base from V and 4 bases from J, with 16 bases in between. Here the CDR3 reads CASSLGGVSGVETQYF. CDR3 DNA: TGTGCCAGCAGCTTAGGGGGCGTGAGCGGCGTAGAGACCCAGTACTTC.

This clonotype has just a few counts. CDR3 amino acids: CSAIWTGVNAEAFF. Here the CDR3 DNA reads TGCAGTGCTATCTGGACAGGGGTAAACGCTGAAGCTTTCTTT. The rearrangement uses TRBV20-1 and TRBJ1-1; 9 positions agree with TRBD1. Germline CDR1 is DFQATT and CDR2 is SNEGSKA (reference sequence). This CDR3 has 14 residues. The V gene end was trimmed by 4 bases and the J gene end by 6 bases; junction bases not matched to a gene: 9.

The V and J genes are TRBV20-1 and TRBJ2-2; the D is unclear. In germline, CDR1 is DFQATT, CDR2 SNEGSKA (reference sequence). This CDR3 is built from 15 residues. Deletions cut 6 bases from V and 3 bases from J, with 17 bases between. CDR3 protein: CSAIEDRSYTGELFF. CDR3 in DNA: TGCAGTGCGATAGAAGACCGATCCTACACCGGGGAGCTGTTTTTT.

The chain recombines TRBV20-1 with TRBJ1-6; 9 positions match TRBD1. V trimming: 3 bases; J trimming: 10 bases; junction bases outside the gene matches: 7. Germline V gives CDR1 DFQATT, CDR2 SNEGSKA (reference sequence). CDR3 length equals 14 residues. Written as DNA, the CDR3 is TGCAGTGCTAGCTGGGGACAGGGAAGGTCACCCCTCCACTTT. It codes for CSASWGQGRSPLHF.

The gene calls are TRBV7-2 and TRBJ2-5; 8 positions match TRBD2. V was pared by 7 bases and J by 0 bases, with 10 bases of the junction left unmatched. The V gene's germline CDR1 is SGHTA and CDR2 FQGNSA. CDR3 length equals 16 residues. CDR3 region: CASKLTSGTYQETQYF. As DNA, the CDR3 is TGTGCCAGCAAACTAACTAGCGGCACGTACCAAGAGACCCAGTACTTC.

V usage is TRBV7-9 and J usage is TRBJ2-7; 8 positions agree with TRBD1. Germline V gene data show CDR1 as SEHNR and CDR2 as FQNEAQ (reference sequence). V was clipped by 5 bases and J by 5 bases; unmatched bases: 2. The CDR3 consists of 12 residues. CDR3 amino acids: CASSQTGDEQYV. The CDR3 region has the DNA TGTGCCAGCAGCCAGACAGGGGACGAGCAGTACGTC.

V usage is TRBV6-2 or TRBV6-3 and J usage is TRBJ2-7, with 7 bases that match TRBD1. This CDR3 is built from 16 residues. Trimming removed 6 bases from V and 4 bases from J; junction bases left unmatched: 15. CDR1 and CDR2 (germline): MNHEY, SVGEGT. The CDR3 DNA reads TGTGCCAGCAGCCAGACGGACAGGCCCAAGGGATACGAGCAGTACTTC. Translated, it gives CASSQTDRPKGYEQYF.

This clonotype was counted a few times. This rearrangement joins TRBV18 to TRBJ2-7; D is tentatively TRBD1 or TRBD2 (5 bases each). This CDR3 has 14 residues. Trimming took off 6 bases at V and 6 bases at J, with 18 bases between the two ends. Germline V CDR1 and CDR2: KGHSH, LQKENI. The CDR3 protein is CASSPSTGDGEQYF. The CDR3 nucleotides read TGTGCCAGCTCCCCCTCGACCGGGGACGGCGAGCAGTACTTC.

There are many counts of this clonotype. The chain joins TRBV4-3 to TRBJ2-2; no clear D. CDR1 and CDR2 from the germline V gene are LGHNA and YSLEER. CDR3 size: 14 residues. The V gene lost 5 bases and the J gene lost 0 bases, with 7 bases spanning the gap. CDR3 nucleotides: TGCGCCAGCAGCGGCGAATCGAACACCGGGGAGCTGTTTTTT. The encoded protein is CASSGESNTGELFF.

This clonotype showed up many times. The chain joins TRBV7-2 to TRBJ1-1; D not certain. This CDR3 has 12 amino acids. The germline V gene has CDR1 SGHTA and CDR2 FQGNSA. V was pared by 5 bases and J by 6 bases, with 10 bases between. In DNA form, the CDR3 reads TGTGCCAGCAGCCCCAGACACCCTGAAGCTTTCTTT. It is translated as CASSPRHPEAFF.

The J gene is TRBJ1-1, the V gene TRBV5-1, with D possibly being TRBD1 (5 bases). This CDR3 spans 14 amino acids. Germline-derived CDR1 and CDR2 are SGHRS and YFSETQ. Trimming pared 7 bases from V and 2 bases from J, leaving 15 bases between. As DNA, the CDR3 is TGCGCCAGCCGCTCCCAGGGTAGTAACACTGAAGCTTTCTTT. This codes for CASRSQGSNTEAFF. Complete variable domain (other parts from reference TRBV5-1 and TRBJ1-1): KAGVTQTPRYLIKTRGQQVTLSCSPISGHRSVSWYQQTPGQGLQFLFEYFSETQRNKGNFPGRFSGRQFSNSRSEMNVSTLELGDSALYLCASRSQGSNTEAFFGQGTRLTVV.

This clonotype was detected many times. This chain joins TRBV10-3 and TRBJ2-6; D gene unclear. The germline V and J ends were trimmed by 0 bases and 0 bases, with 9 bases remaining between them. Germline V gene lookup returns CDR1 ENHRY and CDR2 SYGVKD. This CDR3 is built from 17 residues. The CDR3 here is CAISESNSNSGANVLTF. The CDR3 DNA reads TGTGCCATCAGTGAGTCGAACTCCAACTCTGGGGCCAACGTCCTGACTTTC.

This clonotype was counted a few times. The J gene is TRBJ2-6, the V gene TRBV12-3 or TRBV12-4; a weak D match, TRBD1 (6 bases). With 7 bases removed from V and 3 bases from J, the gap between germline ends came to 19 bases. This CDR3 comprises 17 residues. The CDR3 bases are TGTGCCAGCACCCCGGGCAGGGGCCTAAGTGGGGCCAACGTCCTGACTTTC. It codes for CASTPGRGLSGANVLTF.

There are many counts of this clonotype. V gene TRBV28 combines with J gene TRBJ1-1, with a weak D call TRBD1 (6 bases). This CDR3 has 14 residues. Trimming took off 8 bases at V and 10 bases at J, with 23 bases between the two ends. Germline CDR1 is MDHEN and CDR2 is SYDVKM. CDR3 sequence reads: CASSELAGAARAFF. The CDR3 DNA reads TGTGCCAGCTCCGAACTTGCAGGGGCCGCCAGAGCTTTCTTT.